The clone carrying this T cell receptor (beta chain) showed up just a few times. Its antigen remains unknown. This entry is derived from a study of beta chain features in type 1 diabetes. Looking at the study overall: Cell yields, gender and age were similar in healthy donors and patients. Study-wide findings and caveats: In all four CD4+ subsets, TCRB CDR3 length was significantly, moderately reduced in type 1 diabetes. Patients' naive, central memory and regulatory TCRB repertoires appeared more alike than those of healthy donors.

The V gene end was trimmed by 7 bases and the J gene end by 4 bases; junction bases not matched to a gene: 12. Looked up from germline, CDR1 is SNHLY and CDR2 is FYNNEI. This CDR3 comprises 15 residues. Reverse transcribing all isolated RNA meant expressed TCRB transcripts were sequenced. Using immunoSEQ multiplex PCR, the repertoire was profiled, and TCRdb retains in-frame clones only, with some absent. This sample has approximately 730,000 clones, with about an eighth found just once. This clonotype was obtained from a man between 18 and 35 years old with type 1 diabetes. This chain uses TRBV2 with TRBJ2-5; 7 bases match TRBD1. Sequencing was carried out using naive CD4+ T cells from blood. CDR3 in amino acids: CASTDERGLVETQYF. In nucleotides, the CDR3 is TGTGCCAGCACCGACGAGAGGGGGCTGGTAGAGACCCAGTACTTC. Filled out from reference TRBV2 and TRBJ2-5, the complete variable domain reads EPEVTQTPSHQVTQMGQEVILRCVPISNHLYFYWYRQILGQKVEFLVSFYNNEISEKSEIFDDQFSVERPDGSNFTLKIRSTKLEDSAMYFCASTDERGLVETQYFGPGTRLLVL.